Following are 13 T cell receptor beta chains from one sample sequenced in a study of blood T cell repertoires in COVID-19. Repertoires were generated with immunoSEQ multiplex PCR, while TCRdb's copy carries only in-frame clones and drops some. This sample has around 200,000 clones, with about 88% found just once. The sequenced sample was PBMCs or T cells enriched from blood (not recorded which). These receptors were taken from a woman aged 25 to 39 who had been exposed to COVID-19.

The chain has TRBV19 and TRBJ1-1, with D hard to call. The ends were cut back, 1 base at V and 0 bases at J, with 15 bases in the middle. The germline V gene encodes CDR1 LNHDA and CDR2 SQIVND (reference sequence). The CDR3 loop spans 17 amino acids. This chain's CDR3 is CASSIVTYEGMNTEAFF. The DNA for the CDR3 is TGTGCCAGTAGTATAGTGACATACGAGGGAATGAACACTGAAGCTTTCTTT.

This chain connects TRBV3-1 (or the pseudogene TRBV3-2) to TRBJ1-4; 10 bases fit TRBD1. V lost 3 bases, J lost 4 bases, and 5 bases stayed unmatched. Germline CDR1 reads LGHDT; CDR2 reads YNNKEL (reference sequence). The CDR3 is made up of 16 amino acids. The CDR3 loop is CASSHHRDRGNEKLFF. Here the CDR3 DNA reads TGTGCCAGCAGCCACCACAGGGACAGGGGTAATGAAAAACTGTTTTTT.

The chain couples TRBV9 to TRBJ2-4; 10 bases align to TRBD1. Germline V CDR1 and CDR2: SGDLS, YYNGEE. The CDR3 loop spans 16 amino acids. V trimming: 2 bases; J trimming: 7 bases; junction bases outside the gene matches: 9. The CDR3 nucleotides read TGTGCCAGCAGCGTCTACCCCGTGGGACAGGGGAACATTCAGTACTTC. Encoded protein: CASSVYPVGQGNIQYF.

The chain employs TRBV2 and TRBJ1-2, with 10 bases matching TRBD1. V shed 8 bases, J shed 4 bases, and the junction held 10 bases outside the gene matches. The CDR3 sequence is 15 residues long. Germline V gene data show CDR1 as SNHLY and CDR2 as FYNNEI. As DNA, the CDR3 is TGTGCCAGCTCCTCGACAGGGGGCGCGAGCTATGGCTACACCTTC. Protein sequence: CASSSTGGASYGYTF. The whole variable domain, remainder taken from reference TRBV2 and TRBJ1-2, is EPEVTQTPSHQVTQMGQEVILRCVPISNHLYFYWYRQILGQKVEFLVSFYNNEISEKSEIFDDQFSVERPDGSNFTLKIRSTKLEDSAMYFCASSSTGGASYGYTFGSGTRLTVV.

The CDR3, as DNA: TGTGCCAGCAGGGGGCAGGGGGCGATTGAAAAACTGTTTTTT. It encodes CASRGQGAIEKLFF. V usage is TRBV2 and J usage is TRBJ1-4; 8 positions match TRBD1. The CDR3 runs to 14 residues. CDR1 and CDR2 from the germline V gene are SNHLY and FYNNEI. V dropped 6 bases and J dropped 7; count of bases not matched to a gene: 7.

V gene TRBV14 combines with J gene TRBJ1-2; no definite D call. The V and J ends lost 2 bases and 5 bases respectively, with 9 bases between them. The CDR3 runs to 13 residues. CDR1 SGHDN and CDR2 FVKESK come from the germline V gene. The CDR3 DNA reads as TGTGCCAGCAGCCAATCCCAGGAATATGGCTACACCTTC. Encoded protein: CASSQSQEYGYTF.

This chain joins TRBV6-6 and TRBJ2-7; the D gene is possibly TRBD1 (6 bases). CDR1 and CDR2 (germline): MNHNY, SVGAGI (reference sequence). With 6 bases removed from V and 1 base from J, the gap between germline ends came to 16 bases. The CDR3 totals 15 residues. The CDR3 loop reads CASSGQSTKSYEQYF. CDR3 bases: TGTGCCAGCAGCGGACAGAGCACAAAGTCCTACGAGCAGTACTTC.

The chain carries TRBV7-2 and TRBJ1-2; D is unclear. The length of the CDR3 is 14 residues. The germline CDR1 and CDR2 sequences are SGHTA and FQGNSA. Trimming cost V 6 bases and J 0 bases, with 11 bases left between them. The CDR3 protein is CASREPGTNYGYTF. The CDR3 DNA follows: TGTGCCAGCAGGGAACCGGGAACTAACTATGGCTACACCTTC.

This chain joins TRBV25-1 and TRBJ2-2, with 8 nucleotides matching TRBD1. J was trimmed by 5 bases and V by 8 bases; bases with no gene match: 1. CDR1 and CDR2 from the germline V gene are MGHDK and SYGVNS. CDR3 length: 12 amino acids. CDR3 sequence reads: CASGQGTGELFF. DNA for the CDR3: TGTGCCAGCGGACAGGGTACCGGGGAGCTGTTTTTT.

A single count supports this clone. The CDR3 region is CASSRSSGGAYEQYF. The CDR3 DNA is TGTGCCAGCAGCCGGTCTAGCGGGGGGGCCTACGAGCAGTACTTC. The genes are TRBV14 and TRBJ2-7; TRBD2 matches at 12 bases. The CDR3 has 15 amino acids. CDR1 SGHDN and CDR2 FVKESK come from the germline V gene. V was clipped by 4 bases and J by 2 bases; unmatched bases: 3.

The V call is TRBV15, the J call TRBJ1-1; 10 nucleotides match TRBD1. V lost 1 base and J lost 4; bases outside the gene matches: 6. Germline V gene sequence: CDR1 LNHNV, CDR2 YYDKDF (reference sequence). The CDR3 consists of 16 residues. The CDR3 is CATSRGDRGRGTEAFF. The CDR3 bases are TGTGCCACCAGCAGAGGAGACAGGGGGCGCGGCACTGAAGCTTTCTTT.

The chain links TRBV12-5 to TRBJ1-5, with 9 positions matching TRBD1. Germline V gene data show CDR1 as LGHNT and CDR2 as FRNRAP. Trimming at V came to 1 base and at J to 2 bases, leaving 6 bases not matched to a gene. CDR3 length: 17 amino acids. CDR3 region: CASGLDRGLLGNQPQHF. As DNA, the CDR3 is TGTGCTAGTGGTTTGGACAGGGGGCTTCTTGGCAATCAGCCCCAGCATTTT.

The rearrangement links TRBV27 to TRBJ2-3; TRBD1 matches 7 bases. The germline V gene has CDR1 MNHEY and CDR2 SMNVEV (reference sequence). The CDR3 loop spans 14 amino acids. J lost 1 base, V lost 2 bases, and 0 bases had no gene match. Written as DNA, the CDR3 is TGTGCCAGCAGTTTAGGACAGGGCACAGATACGCAGTATTTT. It codes for CASSLGQGTDTQYF.